Listed here are 2 T cell receptor beta chains from one sample, sequenced in a study of Ad26.COV2.S vaccination and SARS-CoV-2 variants. Generated by immunoSEQ multiplex PCR, the TCRdb table keeps only in-frame clones and is missing some. The repertoire holds about 380,000 clones, about 83% seen once, with about 7.4% in the top ten. Documented treatment: around 19 received Ad26.COV2.S at low or high dose, single or two shots; 5 received placebo; per-sample allocation not given. The study sampled participants on day 63 after the first vaccine or placebo injection. Sequencing was performed on peripheral blood, taken in a trial of Ad26.COV2.S vaccine versus placebo. The receptors were gathered from a person aged 18-60 years who received the Ad26.COV2.S COVID-19 vaccine or a placebo.

V gene TRBV4-2 combines with J gene TRBJ2-3; 10 bases fit TRBD2. The trim removed 0 bases at V and 6 bases at J, leaving 6 bases unmatched. The germline V gene has CDR1 LGHNA and CDR2 YNFKEQ. The CDR3 is 16 residues long. As DNA, the CDR3 is TGTGCCAGCAGCCAAGATAAAAGCGGGGGGGCCGATACGCAGTATTTT. Its protein is CASSQDKSGGADTQYF.

This rearrangement joins TRBV5-4 to TRBJ2-2; D remains ambiguous. The CDR3 is 13 amino acids. Germline V gene data show CDR1 as SGHNT and CDR2 as YYREEE (reference sequence). Trimming cost V 5 bases and J 5 bases, with 10 bases left between them. The CDR3 loop reads CASRYLKTGELFF. Here the CDR3 DNA reads TGTGCCAGCAGATACCTTAAAACCGGGGAGCTGTTTTTT.